Described below is a single T cell receptor (beta chain) sequence and its context. The germline gene is not matched at one end of the junction; a read error may be the cause. The read falls 3 residues short of the CDR3 end, and the missing part is taken from the germline J gene. Germline CDR1 and CDR2: KGHSH and LQKENI. The CDR3 spans 15 residues. This entry belongs to a study of T cells in women clearing cervical HPV infection. About the research overall: Only a few women had HLA typing results available.

Here immunoSEQ multiplex PCR was the method, and the copy in TCRdb shows in-frame clones only, minus some. In all, the sample yields around 35,000 clones. This chain links TRBV18 with TRBJ1-2; TRBD1 might be the D (5 bases). The material sequenced was blood buffy coat. This TCR was recovered from a woman between 18 and 70 years old with a cervical HPV16 infection that either progressed to CIN3+ or cleared (not recorded which). CDR3 bases read: TGTGCCAGCTTACCAAGGGTTAGGGGCACAGATACC. Its translation: CASLPRVRGTDT. The full CDR3 sequence reads CASLPRVRGTDTYTF.